This T cell receptor beta chain was sequenced in a study of regulatory T cells in long-lasting Graves disease. Study overall: To qualify as persistent, Graves' disease required over 5 years of antithyroid drugs with positive TSH receptor antibodies.

This CDR3 spans 14 amino acids. Trimming cost V 6 bases and J 1 base, with 7 bases left between them. CDR1 and CDR2 (germline): SGHTA, FQGNSA. Building the TCR beta libraries relied on iRepertoire HTBI primers, and CDR3 regions underwent Arm-PCR. Authors' data handling: Looking across samples, the authors found roughly 58 TRBV and fewer than 15 TRBJ segments. TCRdb reprocessed the multiplex PCR reads via MiXCR and lists one record per CDR3 protein. The V and J calls, along with clone size, are taken from TCRdb and not from the paper's own processing. The data show about 400,000 distinct CDR3 sequences, around 21% seen once. Regarding time point: persistent/refractory GD, antithyroid drugs over 5 years with positive TRAb. The TCR library was made from RNA that had been extracted from PBMCs in TRIzol. In this sample, this clonotype turned up many times.

The TCR originated in a female donor with Graves disease. Specimen: peripheral blood mononuclear cells (PBMCs), collected when the disease was refractory, from a patient treated with antithyroid drugs. This rearrangement joins TRBV7-2 to TRBJ2-6; a weak D match, TRBD2 (6 bases). Written as DNA, the CDR3 is TGTGCCAGCAGGGAGGGATCTGGGGCCAACGTCCTGACTTTC. Protein sequence: CASREGSGANVLTF. The whole variable domain, filled in from reference TRBV7-2 and TRBJ2-6, reads GAGVSQSPSNKVTEKGKDVELRCDPISGHTALYWYRQSLGQGLEFLIYFQGNSAPDKSGLPSDRFSAERTGGSVSTLTIQRTQQEDSAVYLCASREGSGANVLTFGAGSRLTVL.